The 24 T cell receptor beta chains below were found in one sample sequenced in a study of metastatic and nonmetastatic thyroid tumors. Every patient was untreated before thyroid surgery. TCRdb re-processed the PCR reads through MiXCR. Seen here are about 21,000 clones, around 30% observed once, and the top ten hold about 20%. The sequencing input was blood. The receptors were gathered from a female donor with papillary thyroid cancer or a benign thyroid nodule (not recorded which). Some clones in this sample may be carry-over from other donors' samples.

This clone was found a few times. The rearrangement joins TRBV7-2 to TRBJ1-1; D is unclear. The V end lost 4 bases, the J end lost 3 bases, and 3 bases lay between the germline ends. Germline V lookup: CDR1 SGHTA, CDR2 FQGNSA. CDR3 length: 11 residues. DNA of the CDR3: TGTGCCAGCAGCTCTGACACTGAAGCTTTCTTT. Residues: CASSSDTEAFF.

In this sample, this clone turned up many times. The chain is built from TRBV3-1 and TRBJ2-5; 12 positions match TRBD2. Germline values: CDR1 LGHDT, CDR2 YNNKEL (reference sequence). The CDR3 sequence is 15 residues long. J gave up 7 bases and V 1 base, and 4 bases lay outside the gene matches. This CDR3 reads CASSQGLAGVGTQYF. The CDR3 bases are TGTGCCAGCAGCCAAGGACTAGCGGGAGTTGGGACCCAGTACTTC.

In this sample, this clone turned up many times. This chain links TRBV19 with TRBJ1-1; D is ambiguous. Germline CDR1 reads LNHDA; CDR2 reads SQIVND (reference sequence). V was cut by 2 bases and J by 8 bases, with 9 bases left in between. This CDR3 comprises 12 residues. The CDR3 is CASSIRTGEAFF. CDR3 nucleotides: TGTGCCAGTAGTATACGGACGGGAGAAGCTTTCTTT.

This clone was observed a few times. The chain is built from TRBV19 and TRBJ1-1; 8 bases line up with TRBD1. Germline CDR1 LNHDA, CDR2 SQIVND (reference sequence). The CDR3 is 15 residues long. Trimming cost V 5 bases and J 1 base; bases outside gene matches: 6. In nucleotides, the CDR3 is TGTGCCAGTAGTGCCGACAGGGGTCGGAACACTGAAGCTTTCTTT. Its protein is CASSADRGRNTEAFF.

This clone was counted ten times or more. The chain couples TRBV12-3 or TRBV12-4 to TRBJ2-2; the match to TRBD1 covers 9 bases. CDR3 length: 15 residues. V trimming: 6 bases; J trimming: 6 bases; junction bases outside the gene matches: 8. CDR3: CASRPTGGRSGELFF. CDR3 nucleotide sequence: TGTGCCAGCAGACCAACAGGGGGCAGGTCCGGGGAGCTGTTTTTT.

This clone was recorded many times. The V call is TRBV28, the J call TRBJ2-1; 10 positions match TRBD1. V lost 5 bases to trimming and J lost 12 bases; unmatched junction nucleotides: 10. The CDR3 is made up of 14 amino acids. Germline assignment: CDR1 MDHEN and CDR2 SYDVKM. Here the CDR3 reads CASSIPGQGNRQFF. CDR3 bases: TGTGCCAGCAGTATTCCGGGACAGGGGAATCGGCAGTTCTTC.

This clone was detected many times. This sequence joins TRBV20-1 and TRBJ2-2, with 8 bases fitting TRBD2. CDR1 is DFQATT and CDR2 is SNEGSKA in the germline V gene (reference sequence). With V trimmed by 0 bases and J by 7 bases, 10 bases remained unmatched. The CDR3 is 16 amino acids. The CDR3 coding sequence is TGCAGTGCTAGAGAAGGCCAGCGGGAGAGCGTCGGGGAGCTGTTTTTT. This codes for CSAREGQRESVGELFF.

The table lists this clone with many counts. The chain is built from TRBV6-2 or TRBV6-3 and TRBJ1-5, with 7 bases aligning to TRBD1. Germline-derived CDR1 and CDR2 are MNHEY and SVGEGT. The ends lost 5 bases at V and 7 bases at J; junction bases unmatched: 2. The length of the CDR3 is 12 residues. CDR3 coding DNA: TGTGCCAGCAGTCGAGGGGGCCAGCCCCAGCATTTT. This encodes CASSRGGQPQHF.

CDR3 DNA sequence: TGCAGTGCCTCTAGCGGGGGGAGGGAGCAGTACTTC. Its translation is CSASSGGREQYF. This rearrangement joins TRBV20-1 to TRBJ2-7; TRBD2 agrees at 11 bases. J lost 7 bases, V lost 6 bases, and 5 bases had no gene match. The V gene's germline CDR1 is DFQATT and CDR2 SNEGSKA (reference sequence). CDR3 size: 12 residues.

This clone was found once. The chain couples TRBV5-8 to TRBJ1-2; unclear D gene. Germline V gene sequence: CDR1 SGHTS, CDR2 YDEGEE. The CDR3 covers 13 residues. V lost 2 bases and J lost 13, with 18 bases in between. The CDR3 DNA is TGTGCCAGCAGCTTACGAGGGATCTATGGGTCCACCTTC. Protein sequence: CASSLRGIYGSTF.

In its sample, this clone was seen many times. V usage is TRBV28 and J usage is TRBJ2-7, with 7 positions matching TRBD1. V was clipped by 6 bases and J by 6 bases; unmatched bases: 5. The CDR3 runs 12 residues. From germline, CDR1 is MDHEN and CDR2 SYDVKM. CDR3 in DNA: TGTGCCAGCAGGGTGACAGGGTTCGAGCAGTACTTC. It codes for CASRVTGFEQYF. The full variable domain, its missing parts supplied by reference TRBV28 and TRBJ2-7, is DVKVTQSSRYLVKRTGEKVFLECVQDMDHENMFWYRQDPGLGLRLIYFSYDVKMKEKGDIPEGYSVSREKKERFSLILESASTNQTSMYLCASRVTGFEQYFGPGTRLTVT.

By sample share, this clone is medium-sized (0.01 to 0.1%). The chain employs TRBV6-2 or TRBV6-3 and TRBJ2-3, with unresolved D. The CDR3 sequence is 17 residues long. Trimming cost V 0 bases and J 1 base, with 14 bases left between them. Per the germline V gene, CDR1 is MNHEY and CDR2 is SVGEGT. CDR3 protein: CASSYSKKALGTDTQYF. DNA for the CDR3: TGTGCCAGCAGTTACTCGAAGAAAGCCCTGGGCACAGATACGCAGTATTTT.

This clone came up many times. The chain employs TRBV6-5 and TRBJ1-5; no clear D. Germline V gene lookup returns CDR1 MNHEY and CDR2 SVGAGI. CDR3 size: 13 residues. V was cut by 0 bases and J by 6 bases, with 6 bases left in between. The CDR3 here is CASSYSRGQPQHF. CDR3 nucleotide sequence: TGTGCCAGCAGTTACTCCCGAGGTCAGCCCCAGCATTTT.

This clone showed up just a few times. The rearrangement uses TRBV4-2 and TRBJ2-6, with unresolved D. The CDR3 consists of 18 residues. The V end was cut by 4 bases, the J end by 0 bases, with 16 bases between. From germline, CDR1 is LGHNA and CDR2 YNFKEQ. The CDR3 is CASSPKGASSSGANVLTF. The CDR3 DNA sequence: TGTGCCAGCAGCCCCAAGGGCGCCTCAAGCTCTGGGGCCAACGTCCTGACTTTC.

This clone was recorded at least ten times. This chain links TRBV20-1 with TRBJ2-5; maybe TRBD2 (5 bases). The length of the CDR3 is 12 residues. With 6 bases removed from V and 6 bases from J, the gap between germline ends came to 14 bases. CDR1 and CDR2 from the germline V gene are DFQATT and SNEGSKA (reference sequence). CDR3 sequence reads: CSAQGRGQTQYF. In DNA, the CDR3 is TGCAGTGCCCAAGGCAGAGGGCAGACCCAGTACTTC.

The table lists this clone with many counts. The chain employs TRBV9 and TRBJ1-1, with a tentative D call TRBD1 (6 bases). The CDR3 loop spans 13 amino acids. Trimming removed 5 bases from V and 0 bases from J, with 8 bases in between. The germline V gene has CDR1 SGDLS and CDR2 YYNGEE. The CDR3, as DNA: TGTGCCAGCAGTACAGGGATGAACACTGAAGCTTTCTTT. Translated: CASSTGMNTEAFF.

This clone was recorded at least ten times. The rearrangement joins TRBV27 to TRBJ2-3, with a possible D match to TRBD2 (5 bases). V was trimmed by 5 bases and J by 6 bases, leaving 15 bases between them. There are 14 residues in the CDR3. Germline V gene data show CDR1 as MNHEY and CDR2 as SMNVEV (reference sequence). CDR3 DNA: TGTGCCAGCAGTCACTCTAGCCGCCGGGATACGCAGTATTTT. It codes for CASSHSSRRDTQYF.

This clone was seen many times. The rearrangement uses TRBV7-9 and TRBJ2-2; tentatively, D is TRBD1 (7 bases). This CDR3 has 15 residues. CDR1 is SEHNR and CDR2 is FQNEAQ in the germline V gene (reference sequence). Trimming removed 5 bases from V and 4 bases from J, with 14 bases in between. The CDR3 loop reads CASSAYRGGTGELFF. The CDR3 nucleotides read TGTGCCAGCAGCGCCTACAGGGGAGGCACCGGGGAGCTGTTTTTT.

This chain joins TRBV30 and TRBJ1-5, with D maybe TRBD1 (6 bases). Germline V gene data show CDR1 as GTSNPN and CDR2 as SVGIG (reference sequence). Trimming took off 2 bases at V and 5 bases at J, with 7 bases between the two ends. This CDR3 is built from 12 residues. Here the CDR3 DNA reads TGTGCCTGGAGTCGACAGGATCAGCCCCAGCATTTT. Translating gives CAWSRQDQPQHF.

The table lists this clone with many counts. The CDR3 sequence is CAWSLATDTQYF. CDR3 DNA: TGTGCCTGGAGCTTAGCCACAGATACGCAGTATTTT. J is TRBJ2-3 and V is TRBV30; D gene unclear. V lost 3 bases and J lost 2, with 6 bases in between. This CDR3 is 12 amino acids long. Germline values: CDR1 GTSNPN, CDR2 SVGIG (reference sequence).

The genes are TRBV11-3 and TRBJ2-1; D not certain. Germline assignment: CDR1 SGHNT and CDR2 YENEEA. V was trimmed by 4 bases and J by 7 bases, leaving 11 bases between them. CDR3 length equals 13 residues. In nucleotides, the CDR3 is TGTGCCAGCAGCTACGAGAGCGCGAATGAGCAGTTCTTC. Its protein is CASSYESANEQFF.

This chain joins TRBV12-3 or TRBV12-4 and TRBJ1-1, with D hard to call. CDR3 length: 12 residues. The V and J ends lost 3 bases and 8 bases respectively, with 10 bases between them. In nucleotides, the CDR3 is TGTGCCAGCAGTTTCCTAGGAGGGGAAGCTTTCTTT. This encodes CASSFLGGEAFF.

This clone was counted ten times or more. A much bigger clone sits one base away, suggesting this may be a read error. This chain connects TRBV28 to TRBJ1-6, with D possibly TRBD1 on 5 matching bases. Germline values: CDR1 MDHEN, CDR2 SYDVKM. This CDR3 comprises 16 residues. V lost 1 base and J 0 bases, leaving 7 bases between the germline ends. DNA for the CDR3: TGTGCCAGCAGTTTATATGGGGGCTCCTATAATTCACCCCTCCACTTT. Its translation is CASSLYGGSYNSPLHF.

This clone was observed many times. The CDR3 region is CARNTGDSGNTIYF. The CDR3 DNA is TGTGCCAGAAATACAGGGGACTCTGGAAACACCATATATTTT. The chain employs TRBV2 and TRBJ1-3, with 7 bases aligning to TRBD1. The CDR3 loop spans 14 amino acids. Germline V gene lookup returns CDR1 SNHLY and CDR2 FYNNEI. The V segment lost 9 bases and the J segment 0 bases; nucleotides outside the gene matches: 5.